These 28 T cell receptor beta chains came from one sample sequenced in a study of T cell changes during pregnancy in multiple sclerosis (dated by TCRdb to between 2017 and 2020). Libraries were prepared through the immunoSEQ multiplex PCR assay. Here the immuneACCESS table is served through TCRdb, limited to in-frame sequences with V and J called. Missing clones are a known gap in these copies; in checked studies unresolved V genes cover under half, and the rest lacks a known reason. Within this sample are tens of thousands of clones, with around nine tenths of them counted one time only. The ten largest account for approximately 4.5% of the sample. Source: CD8+ T cells from peripheral blood mononuclear cells, taken in the second trimester of pregnancy. The receptors were sampled from a female donor with multiple sclerosis, enrolled in a pregnancy study.

In DNA form, the CDR3 reads TGTGCCAGCAGCTTGATACAGGGGGATCAGCCCCAGCATTTT. Protein product: CASSLIQGDQPQHF. The rearrangement uses TRBV5-6 and TRBJ1-5; 8 nucleotides agree with TRBD1. CDR1 is SGHDT and CDR2 is YYEEEE in the germline V gene. V trimming: 1 base; J trimming: 5 bases; junction bases outside the gene matches: 2. The CDR3 totals 14 residues. The variable domain in full, completed from reference TRBV5-6 and TRBJ1-5, reads DAGVTQSPTHLIKTRGQQVTLRCSPKSGHDTVSWYQQALGQGPQFIFQYYEEEERQRGNFPDRFSGHQFPNYSSELNVNALLLGDSALYLCASSLIQGDQPQHFGDGTRLSIL.

This chain links TRBV2 with TRBJ1-1; unclear D gene. The CDR3 contains 13 residues. Germline loops: CDR1 SNHLY, CDR2 FYNNEI. V was pared by 5 bases and J by 0 bases, with 7 bases between. The CDR3 loop is CASSPRMNTEAFF. The DNA for the CDR3 is TGTGCCAGCAGTCCGCGCATGAACACTGAAGCTTTCTTT.

This chain joins TRBV18 and TRBJ2-7; TRBD2 might be the D (6 bases). This CDR3 contains 13 residues. Trimming removed 6 bases at V and 4 bases at J, with 13 bases between. Germline-derived CDR1 and CDR2 are KGHSH and LQKENI. The CDR3 region has the DNA TGTGCCAGCTCGGTAGCGGAAAGGTACGAGCAGTACTTC. The encoded protein is CASSVAERYEQYF.

The gene calls are TRBV7-2 and TRBJ2-1, with TRBD2 matching over 7 bases. The CDR3 runs 18 residues. Losses at the gene ends were 1 base for V and 4 bases for J; bases not matched to a gene: 13. The germline gives CDR1 SGHTA, CDR2 FQGNSA. CDR3 amino acids: CASSLDRSSGYYYNEQFF. The CDR3 DNA reads TGTGCCAGCAGCTTAGACAGGTCTAGCGGTTATTATTACAATGAGCAGTTCTTC.

The V gene is TRBV14, the J gene TRBJ1-2, with a weak D call TRBD1 (5 bases). Looked up from germline, CDR1 is SGHDN and CDR2 is FVKESK. Trimming took off 1 base at V and 5 bases at J, with 11 bases between the two ends. CDR3 size: 14 residues. CDR3: CASSQAGGLYGYTF. The CDR3 DNA reads TGTGCCAGCAGCCAAGCCGGGGGATTGTATGGCTACACCTTC.

V and J are TRBV30 and TRBJ2-2; D is possibly TRBD1 (6 bases). CDR3 length: 13 residues. Trimming removed 5 bases from V and 2 bases from J, with 9 bases in between. CDR1 and CDR2 from the germline V gene are GTSNPN and SVGIG (reference sequence). CDR3 DNA: TGTGCCTGGGGACAGAGTAACACCGGGGAGCTGTTTTTT. Its translation is CAWGQSNTGELFF.

This chain uses TRBV30 with TRBJ1-2, with D unclear. Germline V gives CDR1 GTSNPN, CDR2 SVGIG (reference sequence). V was shortened by 0 bases and J by 5 bases, with 10 bases between the two germline ends. The CDR3 is made up of 13 amino acids. CDR3 residues: CAWSVAAGYGYTF. CDR3 bases: TGTGCCTGGAGTGTAGCGGCGGGATATGGCTACACCTTC.

The genes are TRBV19 and TRBJ2-2; weak D call: TRBD1 (6 bases). V was clipped by 6 bases and J by 1 base, with 12 bases between them. The CDR3 spans 15 residues. In germline, CDR1 is LNHDA, CDR2 SQIVND (reference sequence). This CDR3 is CASSYLQGNTGELFF. The CDR3 bases are TGTGCCAGTAGCTACTTACAGGGGAACACCGGGGAGCTGTTTTTT.

The chain carries TRBV7-9 and TRBJ2-1, with a tentative D call TRBD2 (6 bases). The CDR3 has 15 residues. The germline V gene has CDR1 SEHNR and CDR2 FQNEAQ (reference sequence). Trimming stripped 5 bases from V and 2 bases from J, with 13 bases between. The CDR3: CASSPTSSPYNEQFF. CDR3 DNA: TGTGCCAGCAGCCCAACTAGCTCCCCCTACAATGAGCAGTTCTTC.

CDR3 in amino acids: CASSYSTGGPTGELFF. Here the CDR3 DNA reads TGTGCCAGCAGTTACTCGACGGGAGGGCCGACCGGGGAGCTGTTTTTT. The gene calls are TRBV6-5 and TRBJ2-2; 8 bases line up with TRBD2. J was trimmed by 5 bases and V by 0 bases; bases with no gene match: 5. The CDR3 has 16 amino acids. Per germline, CDR1 MNHEY and CDR2 SVGAGI.

The chain carries TRBV7-9 and TRBJ2-1; the match to TRBD2 covers 10 bases. V dropped 5 bases and J dropped 7; count of bases not matched to a gene: 5. Germline assignment: CDR1 SEHNR and CDR2 FQNEAQ (reference sequence). This CDR3 comprises 14 residues. CDR3 in amino acids: CASSQAGLANEQFF. The CDR3 DNA reads TGTGCCAGCAGCCAGGCGGGACTAGCGAATGAGCAGTTCTTC.

The J gene is TRBJ2-5, the V gene TRBV5-1; perhaps TRBD1 as D (5 bases). The J call is in doubt because the DNA end fits TRBJ2-7 better. Germline V gene sequence: CDR1 SGHRS, CDR2 YFSETQ. The length of the CDR3 is 14 residues. This CDR3 reads CASSWQGVPYEQYF. CDR3 bases: TGCGCCAGCAGCTGGCAGGGTGTTCCCTACGAGCAGTACTTC.

V gene TRBV13 combines with J gene TRBJ2-1; tentative D call: TRBD2 (5 bases). Per germline, CDR1 PRHDT and CDR2 FYEKMQ (reference sequence). The V end was cut by 0 bases, the J end by 4 bases, with 10 bases between. CDR3 size: 15 residues. The CDR3 DNA reads TGTGCCAGCAGCTTAGGCCGAGGGCCGTACAATGAGCAGTTCTTC. Amino acid sequence: CASSLGRGPYNEQFF. Based on the CDR3 plus reference TRBV13 and TRBJ2-1, the full variable domain is AAGVIQSPRHLIKEKRETATLKCYPIPRHDTVYWYQQGPGQDPQFLISFYEKMQSDKGSIPDRFSAQQFSDYHSELNMSSLELGDSALYFCASSLGRGPYNEQFFGPGTRLTVL.

The J gene is TRBJ2-1, the V gene TRBV7-9, with TRBD2 matching 11 bases. Germline CDR1 is SEHNR and CDR2 is FQNEAQ (reference sequence). V dropped 2 bases and J dropped 7; count of bases not matched to a gene: 10. The CDR3 sequence is 17 residues long. The CDR3 bases are TGTGCCAGCAGCTTACCGTTCGGACTAGCGGGCAAGAATGAGCAGTTCTTC. Translating it yields CASSLPFGLAGKNEQFF.

The rearrangement joins TRBV19 to TRBJ2-7; 7 bases are shared with TRBD1. The CDR3 loop spans 16 amino acids. Trimming removed 4 bases from V and 3 bases from J; junction bases left unmatched: 12. CDR1 and CDR2 (germline): LNHDA, SQIVND (reference sequence). The CDR3 is CASSTLEVAGGYEQYF. The DNA of the CDR3 is TGTGCCAGTAGTACGCTGGAAGTTGCAGGGGGCTACGAGCAGTACTTC.

The chain has TRBV19 and TRBJ1-1; 8 bases match TRBD1. Germline V gene sequence: CDR1 LNHDA, CDR2 SQIVND (reference sequence). Trimming took 3 bases from V and 6 from J; bases not matched to a gene: 9. CDR3 length: 15 residues. The CDR3 nucleotides read TGTGCCAGTAGTATTCCGGCAGGGGGCCGGGCTGAAGCTTTCTTT. It translates to CASSIPAGGRAEAFF. Together with reference TRBV19 and TRBJ1-1, the CDR3 gives the full variable domain: DGGITQSPKYLFRKEGQNVTLSCEQNLNHDAMYWYRQDPGQGLRLIYYSQIVNDFQKGDIAEGYSVSREKKESFPLTVTSAQKNPTAFYLCASSIPAGGRAEAFFGQGTRLTVV.

The chain employs TRBV18 and TRBJ2-2; 7 nucleotides line up with TRBD2. J gave up 2 bases and V 3 bases, and 6 bases lay outside the gene matches. Germline V gene lookup returns CDR1 KGHSH and CDR2 LQKENI. The CDR3 has 16 residues. In DNA, the CDR3 is TGTGCCAGCTCACCCCCCCCGGGACTAAACACCGGGGAGCTGTTTTTT. Protein sequence: CASSPPPGLNTGELFF.

The V gene is TRBV2, the J gene TRBJ2-7; TRBD1 aligns across 7 bases. Germline trimming cut 6 bases from V and 2 bases from J; bases unmatched to any gene: 4. CDR3 size: 13 residues. CDR1 is SNHLY and CDR2 is FYNNEI in the germline V gene. CDR3 loop: CASRGTAAYEQYF. For the CDR3, the DNA is TGTGCCAGCAGGGGGACAGCCGCCTACGAGCAGTACTTC.

This clone was seen a few times. The chain employs TRBV27 and TRBJ2-7, with D possibly being TRBD1 (5 bases). V was clipped by 2 bases and J by 2 bases, with 7 bases between them. The CDR3 sequence is 13 residues long. Germline CDR1 and CDR2: MNHEY and SMNVEV (reference sequence). The CDR3 here is CASSLGATYEQYF. The CDR3, as DNA: TGTGCCAGCAGTTTAGGGGCGACCTACGAGCAGTACTTC.

V usage is TRBV28 and J usage is TRBJ1-4; 9 bases fit TRBD1. Germline CDR1 reads MDHEN; CDR2 reads SYDVKM. V was clipped by 3 bases and J by 8 bases; unmatched bases: 4. This CDR3 has 14 residues. The CDR3 DNA sequence: TGTGCCAGCAGTTTCGGACAGGGGTGGGAAAAACTGTTTTTT. It specifies CASSFGQGWEKLFF. The full variable domain, its missing parts supplied by reference TRBV28 and TRBJ1-4, is DVKVTQSSRYLVKRTGEKVFLECVQDMDHENMFWYRQDPGLGLRLIYFSYDVKMKEKGDIPEGYSVSREKKERFSLILESASTNQTSMYLCASSFGQGWEKLFFGSGTQLSVL.

The J gene is TRBJ2-2, the V gene TRBV7-8; D may be TRBD1 (6 bases). The germline gives CDR1 SGHVS, CDR2 FQNEAQ. Trimming removed 5 bases from V and 0 bases from J, with 10 bases in between. This CDR3 has 15 amino acids. Here the CDR3 DNA reads TGTGCCAGCAGCCTTGGGACAACGAACACCGGGGAGCTGTTTTTT. Its translation is CASSLGTTNTGELFF.

The V and J genes are TRBV5-4 and TRBJ2-7; D gene unclear. The V gene's germline CDR1 is SGHNT and CDR2 YYREEE (reference sequence). The germline V and J ends were trimmed by 2 bases and 0 bases, with 6 bases remaining between them. The CDR3 runs to 13 residues. CDR3 residues: CASSFVSSYEQYF. CDR3 coding DNA: TGTGCCAGCAGCTTTGTGAGCTCCTACGAGCAGTACTTC.

The chain links TRBV12-5 to TRBJ2-1; 11 nucleotides align to TRBD2. The CDR3 contains 15 residues. The germline V gene encodes CDR1 LGHNT and CDR2 FRNRAP. Unmatched junction bases numbered 2, after V lost 1 base and J lost 6 bases. This CDR3 is CASGLELAGVNEQFF. DNA for the CDR3: TGTGCTAGTGGTTTGGAACTAGCGGGAGTCAATGAGCAGTTCTTC.

The rearrangement links TRBV27 to TRBJ1-3, with TRBD1 matching 7 bases. The germline V gene has CDR1 MNHEY and CDR2 SMNVEV (reference sequence). V shed 5 bases, J shed 0 bases, and the junction held 7 bases outside the gene matches. CDR3 length equals 16 residues. CDR3 protein: CASSAGQPGSGNTIYF. In DNA form, the CDR3 reads TGTGCCAGCAGTGCGGGACAGCCGGGCTCTGGAAACACCATATATTTT.

J is TRBJ1-2 and V is TRBV7-9; D is unclear. CDR1 SEHNR and CDR2 FQNEAQ come from the germline V gene (reference sequence). Deletions cut 0 bases from V and 0 bases from J, with 5 bases between. The CDR3 length is 14 residues. CDR3 in amino acids: CASSLAQANYGYTF. CDR3 nucleotide sequence: TGTGCCAGCAGCTTAGCCCAGGCTAACTATGGCTACACCTTC.

The rearrangement joins TRBV7-8 to TRBJ2-7; 12 bases map to TRBD1. The CDR3 totals 20 residues. The germline CDR1 and CDR2 sequences are SGHVS and FQNEAQ. The J segment lost 5 bases and the V segment lost 2 bases, leaving 19 bases of the junction unmatched. The CDR3 coding sequence is TGTGCCAGCAGCTTATCGTTCCCGGGACAGGGGGCTCTTTCTGAGGACGAGCAGTACTTC. It codes for CASSLSFPGQGALSEDEQYF.

The genes are TRBV6-1 and TRBJ1-2, with TRBD1 as a possible D gene (6 bases). This CDR3 spans 13 amino acids. V lost 2 bases, J lost 4 bases, and 8 bases lay in between. Germline CDR1 reads MNHNS; CDR2 reads SASEGT. The CDR3 here is CASSEQGSYGYTF. The CDR3 region has the DNA TGTGCCAGCAGTGAACAGGGGTCCTATGGCTACACCTTC.

V gene TRBV29-1 combines with J gene TRBJ2-1, with 7 bases lining up with TRBD2. The germline gives CDR1 SQVTM, CDR2 ANQGSEA. The CDR3 contains 13 residues. The CDR3 DNA reads as TGCAGTATGGGGGGAGGGAGCTACAATGAGCAGTTCTTC. Residues: CSMGGGSYNEQFF.